The 18 T cell receptor beta chains below were found in one sample sequenced in a study of OX40 agonist ivuxolimab in advanced cancers. The table came from immunoSEQ multiplex PCR; TCRdb's copy has only in-frame clones and leaves some out. The repertoire has around 30,000 clones, roughly 80% of them found once; the top ten carry about a fifth. Here the sequenced sample was CD4+ or CD8+ T cells sorted from blood, taken in a trial of the OX40 agonist ivuxolimab. These receptors all stem from an adult with an advanced solid tumor such as melanoma, head and neck, liver or kidney cancer.

This chain links TRBV13 with TRBJ2-5, with D possibly matching TRBD2 (5 bases). The germline CDR1 and CDR2 sequences are PRHDT and FYEKMQ (reference sequence). The V and J ends lost 5 bases and 5 bases respectively, with 9 bases between them. The CDR3 is made up of 12 amino acids. CDR3 coding DNA: TGTGCCAGCAGCCCCTCGGGGGAGACCCAGTACTTC. It is translated as CASSPSGETQYF.

The J gene is TRBJ2-2, the V gene TRBV2; D call uncertain. CDR3 length: 14 amino acids. Trimming shortened V by 3 bases and J by 5 bases, and 10 bases separated the two germline ends. Germline-derived CDR1 and CDR2 are SNHLY and FYNNEI. The CDR3 region is CASSDTRVTGELFF. CDR3 bases: TGTGCCAGCAGTGACACAAGGGTTACCGGGGAGCTGTTTTTT.

The rearrangement joins TRBV19 to TRBJ1-1, with D possibly matching TRBD1 (5 bases). The CDR3 is 15 residues long. In germline, CDR1 is LNHDA, CDR2 SQIVND (reference sequence). Trimming removed 3 bases at V and 4 bases at J, with 15 bases between. The CDR3 DNA reads as TGTGCCAGTAGTATCCTGCGGGGGAGTTCCACTGAAGCTTTCTTT. Protein sequence: CASSILRGSSTEAFF.

The V call is TRBV2, the J call TRBJ2-3; 9 bases are shared with TRBD1. Losses at the gene ends were 6 bases for V and 6 bases for J; bases not matched to a gene: 10. This CDR3 region has 15 residues. CDR1 is SNHLY, CDR2 FYNNEI, per germline. CDR3 protein: CASRRDRDSLDTQYF. The CDR3 coding sequence is TGTGCCAGCAGGAGGGACAGGGATTCCCTTGATACGCAGTATTTT.

The sample holds a few counts of this clone. Other DNA sequences in the sample encode the same CDR3. The rearrangement links TRBV27 to TRBJ2-7; no reliable D call. CDR1 and CDR2 (germline): MNHEY, SMNVEV (reference sequence). This CDR3 is 14 amino acids long. Between the trimmed V and J ends, which lost 5 bases and 2 bases, there was a span of 13 bases. The CDR3 region is CASSDGLFPYEQYF. DNA for the CDR3: TGTGCCAGCAGTGATGGCCTTTTTCCCTACGAGCAGTACTTC.

CDR3 sequence reads: CSVKTDRNNSPLHF. The CDR3 DNA follows: TGCAGCGTAAAGACGGATAGAAATAATTCACCCCTCCACTTT. The gene calls are TRBV29-1 and TRBJ1-6; no definite D call. Trimming took off 6 bases at V and 5 bases at J, with 14 bases between the two ends. This CDR3 is built from 14 residues. Per the germline V gene, CDR1 is SQVTM and CDR2 is ANQGSEA.

The chain couples TRBV27 to TRBJ2-7; D is ambiguous. The CDR3 has 14 amino acids. Germline V gene lookup returns CDR1 MNHEY and CDR2 SMNVEV (reference sequence). V lost 5 bases to trimming and J lost 2 bases, with 13 bases between them. The CDR3 coding sequence is TGTGCCAGCAGTCTACGTTTCGAAACCTACGAGCAGTACTTC. Its translation is CASSLRFETYEQYF.

V gene TRBV11-2 combines with J gene TRBJ1-1; 9 positions match TRBD1. V trimming: 4 bases; J trimming: 5 bases; junction bases outside the gene matches: 5. The CDR3 covers 14 residues. Germline V gene data show CDR1 as SGHAT and CDR2 as FQNNGV. CDR3 in DNA: TGTGCCAGCAGCTCCCCGGGACAGGGAACTGAAGCTTTCTTT. Protein: CASSSPGQGTEAFF.

Relative to its sample, this clone is medium-sized (0.01 to 0.1%). The chain uses TRBV5-5 and TRBJ1-6; possibly TRBD1 for D (6 bases). From germline, CDR1 is SGHKS and CDR2 YYEKEE (reference sequence). The CDR3 contains 15 residues. V was clipped by 0 bases and J by 10 bases, with 14 bases between them. Written as DNA, the CDR3 is TGTGCCAGCAGCTTGGGCTCCATCAGGGGCTCACCCCTCCACTTT. This encodes CASSLGSIRGSPLHF.

This clone was detected only a few times. The chain combines TRBV2 with TRBJ1-5; D possibly corresponds to TRBD1 (6 bases). Germline loops: CDR1 SNHLY, CDR2 FYNNEI. V dropped 6 bases and J dropped 2 bases, with 17 bases sitting between them. The CDR3 totals 16 residues. CDR3 in amino acids: CASRRTGGAGNQPQHF. The CDR3 nucleotides are TGTGCCAGCAGACGAACGGGGGGCGCGGGCAATCAGCCCCAGCATTTT.

The chain is built from TRBV9 and TRBJ1-3; a weak D match, TRBD1 (6 bases). Germline CDR1 and CDR2: SGDLS and YYNGEE. The CDR3 is made up of 18 amino acids. V was pared by 0 bases and J by 0 bases, with 16 bases between. Written as DNA, the CDR3 is TGTGCCAGCAGCGTAGCTACACAGGGCTTCACCTCTGGAAACACCATATATTTT. Residues: CASSVATQGFTSGNTIYF. The full variable domain, rest sourced from reference TRBV9 and TRBJ1-3, is DSGVTQTPKHLITATGQRVTLRCSPRSGDLSVYWYQQSLDQGLQFLIQYYNGEERAKGNILERFSAQQFPDLHSELNLSSLELGDSALYFCASSVATQGFTSGNTIYFGEGSWLTVV.

The chain employs TRBV19 and TRBJ1-5, with TRBD1 matching over 8 bases. Trimming took 7 bases from V and 7 from J; bases not matched to a gene: 9. Germline loops: CDR1 LNHDA, CDR2 SQIVND (reference sequence). There are 14 residues in the CDR3. The CDR3 DNA reads as TGTGCCAGTACTCAGGACAGGGACAGACAGCCCCAGCATTTT. Its protein product is CASTQDRDRQPQHF.

The chain couples TRBV19 to TRBJ2-3; TRBD1 might be the D (5 bases). Germline V CDR1 and CDR2: LNHDA, SQIVND (reference sequence). Between the trimmed V and J ends, which lost 7 bases and 1 base, there was a span of 18 bases. The length of the CDR3 is 16 residues. As DNA, the CDR3 is TGTGCCAGTACCGTAAGGTGGGGCGGCGGCACAGATACGCAGTATTTT. This sequence encodes CASTVRWGGGTDTQYF.

J is TRBJ2-5 and V is TRBV7-9; 15 bases agree with TRBD2. The trim removed 5 bases at V and 3 bases at J, leaving 4 bases unmatched. Germline V gives CDR1 SEHNR, CDR2 FQNEAQ (reference sequence). The CDR3 consists of 16 residues. The CDR3 nucleotides are TGTGCCAGCAGCCCTGGACTAGCGGGAGGGGAAGAGACCCAGTACTTC. This codes for CASSPGLAGGEETQYF.

The CDR3 DNA follows: TGTGCCAGCAGCGTAGGAGTAGGGAGCGAGCAGTACTTC. Residues: CASSVGVGSEQYF. The chain recombines TRBV9 with TRBJ2-7, with D perhaps matching TRBD2 (5 bases). V gave up 0 bases and J gave up 6 bases, with 10 bases separating them. There are 13 residues in the CDR3. Germline CDR1 reads SGDLS; CDR2 reads YYNGEE.

The rearrangement joins TRBV18 to TRBJ2-1; TRBD2 is a possible D gene (6 bases). Germline lookup yields CDR1 KGHSH and CDR2 LQKENI. The CDR3 runs 12 residues. Trimming removed 3 bases from V and 9 bases from J, with 9 bases in between. In nucleotides, the CDR3 is TGTGCCAGCTCACCGGAGGGAACTGAGCAGTTCTTC. This sequence encodes CASSPEGTEQFF.

By sample fraction, this clone is medium-sized. The chain links TRBV4-3 to TRBJ1-2; 7 bases map to TRBD1. The CDR3 is 15 amino acids. Per the germline V gene, CDR1 is LGHNA and CDR2 is YSLEER. Germline trimming cut 0 bases from V and 8 bases from J; bases unmatched to any gene: 9. For the CDR3, the DNA is TGCGCCAGCAGCCAAGATTCTCTAGGGGGCTCGGGCTACACCTTC. Amino acid sequence: CASSQDSLGGSGYTF.

The chain has TRBV28 and TRBJ1-5, with D unresolved. The CDR3 is made up of 13 amino acids. V was cut by 6 bases and J by 7 bases, with 13 bases left in between. CDR1 is MDHEN and CDR2 is SYDVKM in the germline V gene. The CDR3 nucleotides are TGTGCCAGCAGCCTGTCTTTGCGACAGCCCCAGCATTTT. Its translation: CASSLSLRQPQHF.